These 11 T cell receptor beta chains originate from one sample sequenced in a study of vaccination effects on CD4 cells after COVID-19. Sequenced by immunoSEQ multiplex PCR; TCRdb stores in-frame clones only, minus some. The sample lists 77,000 or so clones; around 76% were seen once. These receptors are not linked to any known antigen. Sequencing followed a ViraFEST assay step that expanded antigen-specific CD4+ T cells with viral peptide pools. With approximately 10 days of culture completed, CD4+ T cells were isolated. Among the vaccine recipients, none had a prior SARS-CoV-2 infection, and nucleocapsid antibodies were negative. This sample comprised CD4+ T cells from PBMCs cultured with SARS-CoV-2 spike peptides, obtained before COVID-19 vaccination. The receptors stem from a human donor who received a COVID-19 vaccine.

In this sample, this clone turned up a few times. V gene TRBV20-1 combines with J gene TRBJ1-1; D gene unclear. The CDR3 has 12 residues. Germline lookup yields CDR1 DFQATT and CDR2 SNEGSKA (reference sequence). Trimming pared 3 bases from V and 2 bases from J, leaving 7 bases between. The CDR3 nucleotides read TGCAGTGCTAGTTTGCCTAACACTGAAGCTTTCTTT. It specifies CSASLPNTEAFF.

This chain connects TRBV4-2 to TRBJ2-5, with TRBD2 matching over 7 bases. Germline CDR1 and CDR2: LGHNA and YNFKEQ. Losses at the gene ends were 4 bases for V and 1 base for J; bases not matched to a gene: 6. This CDR3 has 15 amino acids. The CDR3 region is CASSRPGLSQETQYF. In DNA form, the CDR3 reads TGTGCCAGCAGCCGGCCGGGACTATCCCAAGAGACCCAGTACTTC.

V gene TRBV9 combines with J gene TRBJ2-1, with D uncertain. Trimming shortened V by 0 bases and J by 9 bases, and 7 bases separated the two germline ends. The CDR3 is 12 amino acids. CDR1 is SGDLS and CDR2 is YYNGEE in the germline V gene. The CDR3 region has the DNA TGTGCCAGCAGCGTAGTTTGGGGTGAGCAGTTCTTC. This gives the protein CASSVVWGEQFF.

CDR3 coding DNA: TGCGCCAGCAGCCTTACCGGGACAGGGCTCTCTGGGGCCAACGTCCTGACTTTC. It codes for CASSLTGTGLSGANVLTF. The chain couples TRBV5-1 to TRBJ2-6, with 9 bases aligning to TRBD1. The germline V gene encodes CDR1 SGHRS and CDR2 YFSETQ. J was trimmed by 0 bases and V by 4 bases; bases with no gene match: 8. The length of the CDR3 is 18 residues.

This sequence joins TRBV19 and TRBJ1-6; 7 positions match TRBD1. CDR3 length: 15 amino acids. Per the germline V gene, CDR1 is LNHDA and CDR2 is SQIVND (reference sequence). Trimming removed 6 bases from V and 9 bases from J; junction bases left unmatched: 11. The CDR3 nucleotides read TGTGCCAGTAGGTCATCGGTGACAGGGACTTCACCCCTCCACTTT. This translates into CASRSSVTGTSPLHF.

This clone was detected a few times. This chain joins TRBV4-1 and TRBJ2-3, with TRBD2 matching 7 bases. Looked up from germline, CDR1 is MGHRA and CDR2 is YSYEKL. The ends lost 1 base at V and 4 bases at J; junction bases unmatched: 2. This CDR3 is built from 14 residues. The DNA of the CDR3 is TGCGCCAGCAGCCAAGGACTAGCCTCAGATACGCAGTATTTT. Residues: CASSQGLASDTQYF.

The chain couples TRBV7-2 to TRBJ1-2; D unclear. The length of the CDR3 is 14 residues. Germline values: CDR1 SGHTA, CDR2 FQGNSA. V was cut by 1 base and J by 8 bases, with 14 bases left in between. The chain's CDR3 is CASSLDGGFGGYTF. The CDR3, as DNA: TGTGCCAGCAGCTTAGATGGTGGATTTGGGGGCTACACCTTC.

This clone was recorded only once. V gene TRBV6-5 combines with J gene TRBJ2-2, with D tentatively TRBD1 (5 bases). This CDR3 is 16 amino acids long. V was trimmed by 0 bases and J by 0 bases, leaving 8 bases between them. Germline V gene sequence: CDR1 MNHEY, CDR2 SVGAGI. CDR3 in DNA: TGTGCCAGCAGTTACTCGACAGAACCGAACACCGGGGAGCTGTTTTTT. Its protein product is CASSYSTEPNTGELFF.

This sequence joins TRBV27 and TRBJ1-1; D is undetermined. The CDR3 contains 13 residues. Per germline, CDR1 MNHEY and CDR2 SMNVEV (reference sequence). The V end lost 5 bases, the J end lost 3 bases, and 10 bases lay between the germline ends. The chain's CDR3 is CASSPSQHTEAFF. The CDR3 coding sequence is TGTGCCAGCAGTCCCTCGCAGCACACTGAAGCTTTCTTT.

The V call is TRBV5-1, the J call TRBJ2-4; D is possibly TRBD2 (6 bases). The V end lost 6 bases, the J end lost 0 bases, and 13 bases lay between the germline ends. CDR3 length: 15 amino acids. Germline CDR1 is SGHRS and CDR2 is YFSETQ. The CDR3 is CASNQGGGAKNIQYF. In nucleotides, the CDR3 is TGCGCCAGCAATCAGGGAGGCGGAGCCAAAAACATTCAGTACTTC.

The CDR3 DNA reads as TGTGCCAGCAGCTTAGGTACAACAGATACGCAGTATTTT. It encodes CASSLGTTDTQYF. This chain joins TRBV7-2 and TRBJ2-3, with no clear D. The CDR3 extends over 13 amino acids. CDR1 SGHTA and CDR2 FQGNSA come from the germline V gene. With 1 base removed from V and 3 bases from J, the gap between germline ends came to 5 bases.